The 24 T cell receptor beta chains reported below all come from one sample, sequenced in a study of CD8 T cells in ankylosing spondylitis. TCRdb fed the 5' RACE reads into MiXCR, producing one record per CDR3 protein. The sample has about 140,000 distinct CDR3 sequences, 7% to 10% seen once. The specimen was synovial fluid, either unsorted or a sorted T cell fraction (not recorded which). These receptors originate from a male donor with ankylosing spondylitis.

This clonotype was recorded a few times. CDR3 amino acids: CASNPGLAGVLTGELFF. DNA of the CDR3: TGTGCCAGCAACCCGGGACTAGCGGGAGTCCTCACCGGGGAGCTGTTTTTT. The chain links TRBV2 to TRBJ2-2, with 14 bases lining up with TRBD2. The germline CDR1 and CDR2 sequences are SNHLY and FYNNEI. This CDR3 is built from 17 residues. Trimming removed 7 bases from V and 4 bases from J; junction bases left unmatched: 8.

This clonotype has a count of ten or more. V usage is TRBV6-5 and J usage is TRBJ1-1; the D gene is possibly TRBD1 (6 bases). Germline V CDR1 and CDR2: MNHEY, SVGAGI. V lost 0 bases to trimming and J lost 11 bases, with 19 bases between them. This CDR3 is 15 amino acids long. CDR3 nucleotides: TGTGCCAGCAGTTACTCTTTAGGGGGTGTACTGGTCGCTTTCTTT. Translation gives CASSYSLGGVLVAFF.

J is TRBJ1-5 and V is TRBV20-1, with a possible D match to TRBD1 (6 bases). The V and J ends lost 2 bases and 1 base respectively, with 15 bases between them. The CDR3 has 16 amino acids. Germline CDR1 reads DFQATT; CDR2 reads SNEGSKA (reference sequence). CDR3 coding DNA: TGCAGTGCTAGACCGGGACATAGTAAAAGCAATCAGCCCCAGCATTTT. This gives the protein CSARPGHSKSNQPQHF.

This clonotype has ten or more counts. This rearrangement joins TRBV6-1 to TRBJ1-2, with 7 bases matching TRBD1. V lost 8 bases and J lost 4; bases outside the gene matches: 10. The CDR3 is made up of 14 amino acids. Germline loops: CDR1 MNHNS, CDR2 SASEGT. In DNA, the CDR3 is TGTGCCAGCCGACAGGGAGAGGGGAGCTATGGCTACACCTTC. It specifies CASRQGEGSYGYTF.

This clonotype was counted ten times or more. The chain links TRBV20-1 to TRBJ2-5; TRBD2 agrees at 8 bases. After removal of 3 bases from V and 5 bases from J, the junction contained 2 bases not matched to a gene. Per the germline V gene, CDR1 is DFQATT and CDR2 is SNEGSKA (reference sequence). The CDR3 contains 12 residues. The CDR3 DNA reads TGCAGTGCTAGTGGACTAGCCGAGACCCAGTACTTC. Translation: CSASGLAETQYF.

The CDR3, as DNA: TGTGCCAGCAGCTTGGGGACAGACAGACTCACAGATACGCAGTATTTT. It codes for CASSLGTDRLTDTQYF. The chain uses TRBV5-8 and TRBJ2-3; weak D call: TRBD1 (6 bases). CDR1 is SGHTS, CDR2 YDEGEE, per germline. V lost 0 bases to trimming and J lost 2 bases, with 13 bases between them. CDR3 length: 16 residues.

This clonotype has only a few counts. The chain is built from TRBV20-1 and TRBJ2-7, with TRBD2 matching 10 bases. V lost 4 bases and J lost 4; bases outside the gene matches: 7. This CDR3 is 14 amino acids long. Germline lookup yields CDR1 DFQATT and CDR2 SNEGSKA (reference sequence). The CDR3 nucleotides read TGCAGTGCTATGGAAGCGGGGGGGCCGTACGAGCAGTACTTC. Amino acids: CSAMEAGGPYEQYF.

The chain couples TRBV5-5 to TRBJ2-6; D is ambiguous. Trimming removed 0 bases at V and 0 bases at J, with 10 bases between. Germline lookup yields CDR1 SGHKS and CDR2 YYEKEE (reference sequence). The CDR3 is 17 residues long. This CDR3 reads CASSLVSALSGANVLTF. In DNA form, the CDR3 reads TGTGCCAGCAGCTTGGTTTCGGCCCTCTCTGGGGCCAACGTCCTGACTTTC.

This clonotype turned up a few times. This chain links TRBV7-2 with TRBJ2-7, with D perhaps matching TRBD1 or TRBD2 (6 bases each). The germline gives CDR1 SGHTA, CDR2 FQGNSA. Deletions cut 5 bases from V and 8 bases from J, with 16 bases between. This CDR3 is built from 13 residues. The CDR3 reads CASSATSRGKQYF. The DNA of the CDR3 is TGTGCCAGCAGCGCCACTAGCAGGGGTAAGCAGTACTTC.

The sample holds a few counts of this clonotype. The chain links TRBV6-5 to TRBJ1-5; a weak D match, TRBD1 (5 bases). Per germline, CDR1 MNHEY and CDR2 SVGAGI. With 0 bases removed from V and 4 bases from J, the gap between germline ends came to 10 bases. The CDR3 loop spans 15 amino acids. CDR3 sequence: CASSYSGGENQPQHF. CDR3 coding DNA: TGTGCCAGCAGTTACTCCGGGGGGGAGAATCAGCCCCAGCATTTT.

This clonotype has ten or more counts. V and J are TRBV20-1 and TRBJ2-3, with 16 bases identical to TRBD2. V gave up 3 bases and J gave up 1 base; unmatched junction bases: 4. This CDR3 has 17 amino acids. CDR1 and CDR2 (germline): DFQATT, SNEGSKA (reference sequence). CDR3 sequence reads: CSASGTSGRDGTDTQYF. CDR3 nucleotide sequence: TGCAGTGCTAGTGGGACTAGCGGGAGGGACGGCACAGATACGCAGTATTTT.

The gene calls are TRBV11-2 and TRBJ2-1; no clear D. Germline CDR1 SGHAT, CDR2 FQNNGV. V was pared by 2 bases and J by 7 bases, with 12 bases between. The CDR3 runs to 14 residues. The DNA of the CDR3 is TGTGCCAGCAGCTTATCCCCTTCGCAGAATGAGCAGTTCTTC. This gives the protein CASSLSPSQNEQFF.

This clonotype appeared a few times. The rearrangement links TRBV7-3 to TRBJ2-5, with 8 bases that match TRBD2. This CDR3 spans 13 amino acids. CDR1 SGHTA and CDR2 FQGTGA come from the germline V gene. V was clipped by 5 bases and J by 5 bases; unmatched bases: 4. The CDR3 loop reads CASSRASGETQYF. CDR3 sequence (DNA): TGTGCCAGCAGCCGAGCTAGCGGGGAGACCCAGTACTTC.

This clonotype was recorded many times. This chain connects TRBV14 to TRBJ2-3; D call uncertain. With 0 bases removed from V and 2 bases from J, the gap between germline ends came to 9 bases. CDR1 is SGHDN and CDR2 is FVKESK in the germline V gene. The CDR3 is 15 amino acids. CDR3 bases: TGTGCCAGCAGCCAAGATCATGTGTACACAGATACGCAGTATTTT. Amino acids: CASSQDHVYTDTQYF. The full variable domain, completed using reference TRBV14 and TRBJ2-3, is EAGVTQFPSHSVIEKGQTVTLRCDPISGHDNLYWYRRVMGKEIKFLLHFVKESKQDESGMPNNRFLAERTGGTYSTLKVQPAELEDSGVYFCASSQDHVYTDTQYFGPGTRLTVL.

As to this clonotype: A much larger clone is a single base away; this may be a read error. The rearrangement joins TRBV20-1 to TRBJ2-1; 12 positions agree with TRBD2. The length of the CDR3 is 18 residues. Germline V gives CDR1 DFQATT, CDR2 SNEGSKA (reference sequence). CDR3 sequence reads: CCARVYPSGRAPYNEQFF. The CDR3 DNA follows: TGCTGTGCTAGAGTCTATCCTAGCGGGAGGGCCCCCTACAATGAGCAGTTCTTC.

This clonotype was observed many times. The chain recombines TRBV2 with TRBJ2-5; 11 nucleotides align to TRBD2. CDR1 is SNHLY, CDR2 FYNNEI, per germline. The CDR3 is made up of 15 amino acids. Losses at the gene ends were 5 bases for V and 4 bases for J; bases not matched to a gene: 6. DNA for the CDR3: TGTGCCAGCAGTCTAGCGGGGGGAGGAGGAGAGACCCAGTACTTC. This translates into CASSLAGGGGETQYF.

J is TRBJ1-2 and V is TRBV25-1; no definite D call. This CDR3 is built from 11 residues. V was pared by 5 bases and J by 6 bases, with 7 bases between. CDR1 is MGHDK, CDR2 SYGVNS, per germline. CDR3 nucleotides: TGTGCCAGCAGTCGAGGGCATGGCTACACCTTC. Translation gives CASSRGHGYTF.

In its sample, this clonotype was seen a few times. The chain joins TRBV7-2 to TRBJ1-2, with 9 bases matching TRBD1. J gave up 8 bases and V 0 bases, and 7 bases lay outside the gene matches. The CDR3 runs 15 residues. Per germline, CDR1 SGHTA and CDR2 FQGNSA. The CDR3 region has the DNA TGTGCCAGCAGCTTAGCCGGGACAGGGTCTTCGGGCTACACCTTC. Its protein is CASSLAGTGSSGYTF.

This clonotype was counted ten times or more. The chain has TRBV2 and TRBJ2-5; D possibly corresponds to TRBD2 (6 bases). V was shortened by 3 bases and J by 3 bases, with 8 bases between the two germline ends. Looked up from germline, CDR1 is SNHLY and CDR2 is FYNNEI. CDR3 length: 13 residues. CDR3 nucleotide sequence: TGTGCCAGCAGTGAGACTAGGGAAGAGACCCAGTACTTC. Amino acid sequence: CASSETREETQYF.

By sample fraction, this clonotype is medium-sized (0.01 to 0.1%). This chain uses TRBV20-1 with TRBJ1-2; no clear D gene. The CDR3 has 15 residues. Germline V CDR1 and CDR2: DFQATT, SNEGSKA (reference sequence). Trimming took 0 bases from V and 4 from J, leaving 15 bases between them. The CDR3 region has the DNA TGCAGTGCTAGAGATCACCTCGCCACCTTCTATGGCTACACCTTC. Translation: CSARDHLATFYGYTF.

The sample holds many counts of this clonotype. The chain carries TRBV28 and TRBJ2-1; tentative D call: TRBD1 (6 bases). This CDR3 is 15 amino acids long. Germline CDR1 MDHEN, CDR2 SYDVKM. V was clipped by 5 bases and J by 3 bases, with 14 bases between them. The CDR3 DNA reads TGTGCCAGCAGTCGCCTCGTAGGGGGCTACAATGAGCAGTTCTTC. As protein: CASSRLVGGYNEQFF. The full variable domain, its missing parts supplied by reference TRBV28 and TRBJ2-1, is DVKVTQSSRYLVKRTGEKVFLECVQDMDHENMFWYRQDPGLGLRLIYFSYDVKMKEKGDIPEGYSVSREKKERFSLILESASTNQTSMYLCASSRLVGGYNEQFFGPGTRLTVL.

This clonotype was detected ten times or more. This sequence joins TRBV6-5 and TRBJ2-5; 7 positions match TRBD1. CDR1 and CDR2 (germline): MNHEY, SVGAGI. CDR3 size: 17 residues. Trimming removed 0 bases from V and 8 bases from J; junction bases left unmatched: 15. The DNA for the CDR3 is TGTGCCAGCAGTTACTCGATCGAACACAGGGGTTCGCGTACCCAGTACTTC. Its protein product is CASSYSIEHRGSRTQYF.

This clonotype was observed at least ten times. The chain recombines TRBV15 with TRBJ1-1, with D possibly matching TRBD1 (5 bases). V lost 1 base and J lost 1, with 10 bases in between. This CDR3 region has 15 residues. Germline V gene sequence: CDR1 LNHNV, CDR2 YYDKDF (reference sequence). CDR3 region: CATSRVPGQNTEAFF. CDR3 sequence (DNA): TGTGCCACCAGCAGAGTCCCCGGACAGAACACTGAAGCTTTCTTT.

V gene TRBV19 combines with J gene TRBJ2-2, with a possible D match to TRBD1 (6 bases). The length of the CDR3 is 14 residues. The germline CDR1 and CDR2 sequences are LNHDA and SQIVND (reference sequence). V was clipped by 9 bases and J by 4 bases, with 15 bases between them. CDR3 loop: CASRLQGSTGELFF. Written as DNA, the CDR3 is TGTGCCAGCCGCCTGCAGGGGAGCACCGGGGAGCTGTTTTTT. Supplemented by reference TRBV19 and TRBJ2-2, the full variable domain reads DGGITQSPKYLFRKEGQNVTLSCEQNLNHDAMYWYRQDPGQGLRLIYYSQIVNDFQKGDIAEGYSVSREKKESFPLTVTSAQKNPTAFYLCASRLQGSTGELFFGEGSRLTVL.